What follows is one T cell receptor (beta chain) and its context. One end of the junction fails to match germline, which may point to a read error. The data are from a study of blood T cell repertoires in COVID-19. Study summary: Both acute and convalescent COVID-19 samples were obtained from the United States, Italy and Spain. The analysed material was cDNA or gDNA that came from T cells, B-cell-depleted T cells, or PBMCs.

Authors' analysis steps: From reference gene primer amplification, estimates of nucleated cell counts were derived. Some clones are missing from TCRdb's copy, which holds only in-frame ones; the method was immunoSEQ multiplex PCR. Clonal size and the V and J genes are those of that table, whereas D and trimming came from the DNA. The table lists about 160,000 clones, about 80% of them singletons. The V gene's germline CDR1 is SQVTM and CDR2 ANQGSEA. CDR3 length: 14 amino acids. The sample taken for sequencing was peripheral blood. The J gene is TRBJ1-4, the V gene TRBV29-1; the D gene is possibly TRBD1 (5 bases). The clonotype comes from a woman at least 80 years old with acute or convalescent COVID-19. CDR3 loop: CSVEGEATNEKLFF. CDR3 nucleotides: TGCAGCGTGGAAGGGGAGGCGACTAATGAAAAACTGTTTTTT.